The clone carrying this TCR beta chain was recorded a few times. Its specificity is not known. It may be a read error: a sequence one base away is much more abundant. The entry originates in a study of metastatic and nonmetastatic thyroid tumors. Across the whole study: Patients with malignant and benign thyroid disease provided blood and tumor or nodule tissue, whose repertoires were compared.

Study-wide points: In blood and tumor, TCR beta diversity was reportedly significantly higher in malignant thyroid tumors than in benign nodules.

Per the authors' pipeline: For papillary thyroid cancer, a distant-metastasis classifier was constructed from CDR3 differences observed across clinicopathological groups. TCRdb re-called the PCR reads with MiXCR. TCRdb's processing, not the authors' own work, is the source of the V and J calls. The sample yields tens of thousands of clones, approximately 24% seen once. Patients had received no treatment of any kind before thyroid surgery. CDR1 is MGHDK, CDR2 SYGVNS, per germline. V dropped 1 base and J dropped 5; count of bases not matched to a gene: 3. The CDR3 is 14 residues long. Sequencing was carried out using tumor tissue. This sequence originates from a female donor with papillary thyroid cancer or a benign thyroid nodule (not recorded which). Some clones in this sample may be carry-over from other donors' samples. The J gene is TRBJ2-7, the V gene TRBV25-1; 9 bases are a match to TRBD2. The CDR3 reads CASSELAGGHEQYF. DNA of the CDR3: TGTGCCAGCAGTGAATTGGCGGGGGGGCACGAGCAGTACTTC.